The clone carrying this T cell receptor (beta chain) was detected only a few times. The antigen is not known. Template-switching 5'RACE yielded the TCR cDNA; a universal primer site and UMIs were added in the process. One entry per CDR3 protein results from TCRdb running MiXCR on the 5' RACE reads. The sample carries around 250,000 distinct CDR3 sequences, 6.9% recorded once. This entry belongs to a study of T cells after yellow fever vaccination. Study-wide results and caveats: Clones from primary vaccination mostly reappeared after the booster (approximately 96% CD4, approximately 86% CD8). A minor fraction of clonotypes spanned both CD4 and CD8 compartments.

This CDR3 contains 16 residues. V was clipped by 4 bases and J by 2 bases, with 17 bases between them. Germline V gives CDR1 MNHEY, CDR2 SVGEGT. This receptor was taken from a man aged 30 to 39 who received the YFV17D yellow fever vaccine. The chain recombines TRBV6-2 or TRBV6-3 with TRBJ1-2; TRBD1 is a possible D gene (5 bases). The material sequenced was CD4+ T cells sorted from PBMCs, taken 15 days after the yellow fever booster vaccination. DNA of the CDR3: TGTGCCAGCAGTTCCGATGGGACCATGACGAACTATGGCTACACCTTC. It specifies CASSSDGTMTNYGYTF.